This entry lists 20 T cell receptor beta chains sequenced from one sample in a study of shared clonotypes between healthy human individuals. The method was immunoSEQ multiplex PCR; TCRdb's version includes in-frame clones alone and lacks a portion of them. The table shows a few million clones, with more than 90% occurring only once. The sequenced sample consisted of naive CD4+ T cells sorted from blood. Subset defined: CD45RA+ positively selected. These receptors all stem from a man aged 18 to 29 in good health.

The rearrangement links TRBV10-2 to TRBJ1-1, with 8 bases lining up with TRBD1. The J segment lost 0 bases and the V segment lost 5 bases, leaving 8 bases of the junction unmatched. Germline V gives CDR1 WSHSY, CDR2 SAAADI. CDR3 length equals 16 residues. The CDR3, as DNA: TGCGCCAGCAGTCGCCCCCGGACAGGGCTGAACACTGAAGCTTTCTTT. The encoded protein is CASSRPRTGLNTEAFF.

The chain is built from TRBV5-1 and TRBJ1-6, with unresolved D. Trimming cost V 1 base and J 8 bases, with 13 bases left between them. The length of the CDR3 is 15 residues. Germline V gives CDR1 SGHRS, CDR2 YFSETQ. This CDR3 is CASSLMPPPDSPLHF. The CDR3 DNA reads as TGCGCCAGCAGCTTGATGCCGCCGCCAGATTCACCCCTCCACTTT. Complete variable domain (other parts from reference TRBV5-1 and TRBJ1-6): KAGVTQTPRYLIKTRGQQVTLSCSPISGHRSVSWYQQTPGQGLQFLFEYFSETQRNKGNFPGRFSGRQFSNSRSEMNVSTLELGDSALYLCASSLMPPPDSPLHFGNGTRLTVT.

This rearrangement joins TRBV9 to TRBJ2-1; a weak D match, TRBD2 (6 bases). CDR3 length: 15 amino acids. Germline V gene lookup returns CDR1 SGDLS and CDR2 YYNGEE. Trimming cost V 0 bases and J 2 bases, with 9 bases left between them. Written as DNA, the CDR3 is TGTGCCAGCAGCGTAGGCGGGATACCCTACAATGAGCAGTTCTTC. As protein: CASSVGGIPYNEQFF.

The rearrangement joins TRBV7-2 to TRBJ2-7, with a tentative D call TRBD2 (6 bases). This CDR3 has 14 residues. CDR1 SGHTA and CDR2 FQGNSA come from the germline V gene. The V end was cut by 1 base, the J end by 3 bases, with 10 bases between. CDR3 sequence reads: CASSLGGTVYEQYF. In DNA, the CDR3 is TGTGCCAGCAGCTTAGGCGGGACCGTCTACGAGCAGTACTTC.

This chain connects TRBV9 to TRBJ2-5, with D maybe TRBD1 (7 bases). V gave up 2 bases and J gave up 5 bases, with 16 bases separating them. Per germline, CDR1 SGDLS and CDR2 YYNGEE. This CDR3 contains 15 residues. CDR3 residues: CASSVWVSGGETQYF. As DNA, the CDR3 is TGTGCCAGCAGCGTTTGGGTCTCAGGGGGGGAGACCCAGTACTTC.

V and J are TRBV4-1 and TRBJ1-1, with D possibly matching TRBD1 (5 bases). The CDR3 has 17 residues. V lost 4 bases and J 0 bases, leaving 18 bases between the germline ends. Germline values: CDR1 MGHRA, CDR2 YSYEKL. The CDR3 DNA follows: TGCGCCAGCAGCCCCAGTGCCACTAGGGGTATGAACACTGAAGCTTTCTTT. It specifies CASSPSATRGMNTEAFF.

CDR3 in amino acids: CASSPLAGSGNTGELFF. The CDR3 nucleotides are TGTGCCAGCTCACCACTCGCCGGGAGTGGGAACACCGGGGAGCTGTTTTTT. The chain has TRBV18 and TRBJ2-2; possibly TRBD2 for D (6 bases). V lost 1 base and J 1 base, leaving 13 bases between the germline ends. CDR1 and CDR2 (germline): KGHSH, LQKENI. This CDR3 spans 17 amino acids.

The chain has TRBV18 and TRBJ1-2; tentative D call: TRBD1 (5 bases). The CDR3 is made up of 16 amino acids. CDR1 KGHSH and CDR2 LQKENI come from the germline V gene. Trimming shortened V by 6 bases and J by 5 bases, and 22 bases separated the two germline ends. The CDR3 loop reads CASSGTRDGGSYGYTF. The CDR3 nucleotides are TGTGCCAGCTCCGGGACCAGGGACGGGGGTTCATATGGCTACACCTTC. Combining the CDR3 with reference TRBV18 and TRBJ1-2 gives the whole variable domain NAGVMQNPRHLVRRRGQEARLRCSPMKGHSHVYWYRQLPEEGLKFMVYLQKENIIDESGMPKERFSAEFPKEGPSILRIQQVVRGDSAAYFCASSGTRDGGSYGYTFGSGTRLTVV.

The chain employs TRBV5-1 and TRBJ1-1; D gene uncertain. This CDR3 is built from 16 residues. V was clipped by 0 bases and J by 4 bases, with 16 bases between them. Germline V gene data show CDR1 as SGHRS and CDR2 as YFSETQ. CDR3 residues: CASSLDSEGDGTEAFF. In DNA form, the CDR3 reads TGCGCCAGCAGCTTGGATTCCGAGGGAGACGGCACTGAAGCTTTCTTT.

This chain uses TRBV6-5 with TRBJ2-5; 8 nucleotides agree with TRBD1. The J segment lost 5 bases and the V segment lost 2 bases, leaving 4 bases of the junction unmatched. The CDR3 is 14 residues long. Germline assignment: CDR1 MNHEY and CDR2 SVGAGI. CDR3 protein: CASSYQTGDETQYF. The CDR3 bases are TGTGCCAGCAGTTACCAGACAGGGGATGAGACCCAGTACTTC.

The rearrangement joins TRBV6-1 to TRBJ1-2; D remains unclear. Deletions cut 6 bases from V and 7 bases from J, with 15 bases between. CDR1 and CDR2 (germline): MNHNS, SASEGT. The CDR3 length is 13 residues. CDR3 sequence: CASSPIFLSGYTF. The CDR3 coding sequence is TGTGCCAGCAGCCCGATCTTCTTGTCTGGCTACACCTTC.

The chain joins TRBV16 to TRBJ1-4; D not resolved. The CDR3 is 12 amino acids. Trimming removed 4 bases from V and 5 bases from J, with 5 bases in between. Germline V gene lookup returns CDR1 KGHSY and CDR2 FQNENV. The CDR3 reads CASSLRNEKLFF. The CDR3, as DNA: TGTGCCAGCAGCCTAAGAAATGAAAAACTGTTTTTT.

CDR3 protein: CASSLAPTSNTGELFF. The CDR3 DNA is TGTGCCAGCAGCTTAGCCCCGACTAGTAACACCGGGGAGCTGTTTTTT. This chain connects TRBV7-2 to TRBJ2-2, with a weak D call TRBD2 (6 bases). CDR1 and CDR2 (germline): SGHTA, FQGNSA. The CDR3 sequence is 16 residues long. V was cut by 0 bases and J by 2 bases, with 10 bases left in between.

This chain joins TRBV30 and TRBJ2-1, with TRBD1 as a possible D gene (6 bases). Per germline, CDR1 GTSNPN and CDR2 SVGIG (reference sequence). CDR3 length: 16 residues. V was cut by 4 bases and J by 0 bases, with 16 bases left in between. CDR3 region: CAWTGTGTSSYNEQFF. The CDR3 nucleotides are TGTGCCTGGACCGGAACAGGGACCAGCTCCTACAATGAGCAGTTCTTC.

The gene calls are TRBV27 and TRBJ2-5; 15 bases align to TRBD2. The J call may be wrong; the DNA end is better matched by TRBJ2-7. The CDR3 is 18 residues long. Germline CDR1 and CDR2: MNHEY and SMNVEV (reference sequence). CDR3 protein: CASRPGLAGGPISYEQYF. CDR3 nucleotides: TGTGCCAGCCGGCCGGGACTAGCGGGAGGACCCATCTCCTACGAGCAGTACTTC.

The genes are TRBV30 and TRBJ1-6; D remains unclear. Trimming pared 3 bases from V and 6 bases from J, leaving 15 bases between. The germline V gene encodes CDR1 GTSNPN and CDR2 SVGIG (reference sequence). The CDR3 is 15 residues long. The CDR3 DNA reads TGTGCCTGGAGCAGCCCTGGGCAGGTTAATTCACCCCTCCACTTT. It yields the protein CAWSSPGQVNSPLHF.

The gene calls are TRBV9 and TRBJ2-7, with D hard to call. The CDR3 loop spans 15 amino acids. Between the trimmed V and J ends, which lost 3 bases and 6 bases, there was a span of 19 bases. Germline lookup yields CDR1 SGDLS and CDR2 YYNGEE. The CDR3 DNA is TGTGCCAGCAGCGCCCTAAGCTCAGCCCCTAGCGAGCAGTACTTC. Protein: CASSALSSAPSEQYF.

V usage is TRBV27 and J usage is TRBJ1-1, with 9 bases matching TRBD1. This CDR3 contains 15 residues. The V and J ends lost 6 bases and 5 bases, in that order; junction bases with no gene match: 10. Germline CDR1 is MNHEY and CDR2 is SMNVEV (reference sequence). CDR3 residues: CASSPIDRGRTEAFF. The DNA for the CDR3 is TGTGCCAGCAGCCCTATAGACAGGGGGAGGACTGAAGCTTTCTTT.

As to this clone: This sample also contains other DNA sequences that code for the same CDR3. CDR3 nucleotides: TGTGCCAGCAGCGTCGACCCAGGGGGCGGACAGCCCCAGCATTTT. Residues: CASSVDPGGGQPQHF. This sequence joins TRBV9 and TRBJ1-5; the match to TRBD1 covers 8 bases. V was pared by 2 bases and J by 7 bases, with 8 bases of the junction left unmatched. The V gene's germline CDR1 is SGDLS and CDR2 YYNGEE. CDR3 size: 15 residues.

The V call is TRBV5-1, the J call TRBJ2-3; no firm D call. V was shortened by 4 bases and J by 6 bases, with 12 bases between the two germline ends. CDR1 and CDR2 (germline): SGHRS, YFSETQ. The CDR3 sequence is 13 residues long. The CDR3 loop reads CASSTTPEDTQYF. CDR3 DNA sequence: TGCGCCAGCAGCACGACCCCGGAGGATACGCAGTATTTT.